This TCR beta chain was captured in a study of blood T cell repertoires in COVID-19. Trimming removed 8 bases from V and 4 bases from J, with 12 bases in between. This CDR3 comprises 13 residues. Germline assignment: CDR1 SNHLY and CDR2 FYNNEI. Assay: immunoSEQ multiplex PCR; the TCRdb copy retains only in-frame clones and omits some. The sample has approximately 68,000 clones, about 81% seen once. The sequence came from a human donor in a cohort sampled during active COVID-19. The chain carries TRBV2 and TRBJ1-3; D is ambiguous. Sequences were obtained from peripheral blood. CDR3 residues: CASQRQEGNTIYF. Here the CDR3 DNA reads TGTGCCAGCCAGCGGCAGGAGGGAAACACCATATATTTT.